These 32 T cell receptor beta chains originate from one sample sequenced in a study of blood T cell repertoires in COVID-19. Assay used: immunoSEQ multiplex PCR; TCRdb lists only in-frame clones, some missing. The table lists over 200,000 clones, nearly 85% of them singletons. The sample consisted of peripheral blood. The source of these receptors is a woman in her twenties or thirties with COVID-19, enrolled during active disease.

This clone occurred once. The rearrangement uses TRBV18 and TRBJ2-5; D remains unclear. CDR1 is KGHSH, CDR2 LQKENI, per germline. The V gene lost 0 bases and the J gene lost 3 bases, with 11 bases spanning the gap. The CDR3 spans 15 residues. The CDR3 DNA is TGTGCCAGCTCACCACCAGGTAGTCAGGAAGAGACCCAGTACTTC. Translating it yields CASSPPGSQEETQYF.

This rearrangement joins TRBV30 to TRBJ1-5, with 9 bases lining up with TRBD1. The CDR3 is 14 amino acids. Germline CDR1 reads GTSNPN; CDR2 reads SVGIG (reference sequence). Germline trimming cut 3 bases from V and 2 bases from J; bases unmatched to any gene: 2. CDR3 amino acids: CAWRRTGGNQPQHF. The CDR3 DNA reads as TGTGCCTGGAGAAGGACAGGGGGCAATCAGCCCCAGCATTTT.

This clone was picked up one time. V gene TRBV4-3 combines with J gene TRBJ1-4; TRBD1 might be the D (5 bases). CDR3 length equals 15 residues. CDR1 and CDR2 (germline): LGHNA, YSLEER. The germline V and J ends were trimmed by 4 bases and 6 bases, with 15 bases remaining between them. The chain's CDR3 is CASSPRGEGYEKLFF. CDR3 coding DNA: TGCGCCAGCAGCCCGCGGGGGGAGGGATATGAAAAACTGTTTTTT.

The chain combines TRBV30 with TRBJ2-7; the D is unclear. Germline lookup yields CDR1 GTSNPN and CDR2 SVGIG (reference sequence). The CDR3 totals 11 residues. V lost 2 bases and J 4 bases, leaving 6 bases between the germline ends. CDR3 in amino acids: CAWSPRYEQYF. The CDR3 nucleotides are TGTGCCTGGAGTCCGAGATACGAGCAGTACTTC. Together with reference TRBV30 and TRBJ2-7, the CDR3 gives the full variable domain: SQTIHQWPATLVQPVGSPLSLECTVEGTSNPNLYWYRQAAGRGLQLLFYSVGIGQISSEVPQNLSASRPQDRQFILSSKKLLLSDSGFYLCAWSPRYEQYFGPGTRLTVT.

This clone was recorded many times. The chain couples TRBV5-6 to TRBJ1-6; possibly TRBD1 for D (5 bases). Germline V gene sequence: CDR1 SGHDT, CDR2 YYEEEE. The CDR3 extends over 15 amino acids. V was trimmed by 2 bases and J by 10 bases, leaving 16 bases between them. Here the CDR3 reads CASSFLPKDTSPLHF. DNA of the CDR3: TGTGCCAGCAGCTTCTTGCCCAAGGACACATCACCCCTCCACTTT.

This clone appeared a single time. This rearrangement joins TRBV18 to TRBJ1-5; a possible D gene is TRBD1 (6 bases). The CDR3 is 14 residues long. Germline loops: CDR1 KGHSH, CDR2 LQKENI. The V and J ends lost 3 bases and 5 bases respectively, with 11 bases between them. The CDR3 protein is CASSPRSGDQPQHF. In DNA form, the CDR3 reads TGTGCCAGCTCACCCCGGTCAGGGGATCAGCCCCAGCATTTT. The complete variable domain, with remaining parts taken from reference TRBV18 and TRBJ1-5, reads NAGVMQNPRHLVRRRGQEARLRCSPMKGHSHVYWYRQLPEEGLKFMVYLQKENIIDESGMPKERFSAEFPKEGPSILRIQQVVRGDSAAYFCASSPRSGDQPQHFGDGTRLSIL.

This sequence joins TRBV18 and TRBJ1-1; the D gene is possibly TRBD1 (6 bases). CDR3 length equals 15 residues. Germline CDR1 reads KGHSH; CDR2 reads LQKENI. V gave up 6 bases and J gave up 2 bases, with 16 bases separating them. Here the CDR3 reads CASSLGQPPNTEAFF. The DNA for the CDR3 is TGTGCCAGCTCTCTCGGACAGCCCCCTAACACTGAAGCTTTCTTT.

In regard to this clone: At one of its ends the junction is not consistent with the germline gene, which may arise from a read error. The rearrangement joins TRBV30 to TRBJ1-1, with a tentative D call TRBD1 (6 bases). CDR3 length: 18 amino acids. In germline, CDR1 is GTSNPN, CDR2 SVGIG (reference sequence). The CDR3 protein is CAWTRGPGEGHMNTKAFF. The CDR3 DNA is TGTGCCTGGACCCGCGGCCCGGGGGAGGGACACATGAACACTAAAGCTTTCTTT.

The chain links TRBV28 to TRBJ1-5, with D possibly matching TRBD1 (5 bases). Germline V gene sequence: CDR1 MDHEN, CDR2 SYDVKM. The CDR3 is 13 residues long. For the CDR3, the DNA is TGTGCGGGGGGGTCGGGGTTGAATCAGCCCCAGCATTTT. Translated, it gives CAGGSGLNQPQHF.

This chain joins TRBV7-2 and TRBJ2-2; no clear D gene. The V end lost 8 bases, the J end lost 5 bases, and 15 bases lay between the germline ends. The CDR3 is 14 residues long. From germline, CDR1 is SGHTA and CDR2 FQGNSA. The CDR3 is CASSPSSLTGELFF. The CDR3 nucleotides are TGTGCCAGCTCCCCTTCGTCCCTTACCGGGGAGCTGTTTTTT.

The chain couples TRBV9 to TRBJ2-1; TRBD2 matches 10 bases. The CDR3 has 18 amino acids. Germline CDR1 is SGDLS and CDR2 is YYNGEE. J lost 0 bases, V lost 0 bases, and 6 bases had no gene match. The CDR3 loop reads CASSVGLAGASSYNEQFF. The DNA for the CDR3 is TGTGCCAGCAGCGTAGGTCTAGCGGGAGCCTCCTCCTACAATGAGCAGTTCTTC.

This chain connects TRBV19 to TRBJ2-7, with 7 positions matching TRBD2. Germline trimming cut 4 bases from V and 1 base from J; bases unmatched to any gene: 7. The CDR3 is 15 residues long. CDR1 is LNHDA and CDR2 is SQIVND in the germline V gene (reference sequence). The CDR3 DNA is TGTGCCAGTAGTACGTGGAGGGAGGGATCCTACGAGCAGTACTTC. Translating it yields CASSTWREGSYEQYF. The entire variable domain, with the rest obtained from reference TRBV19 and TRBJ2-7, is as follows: DGGITQSPKYLFRKEGQNVTLSCEQNLNHDAMYWYRQDPGQGLRLIYYSQIVNDFQKGDIAEGYSVSREKKESFPLTVTSAQKNPTAFYLCASSTWREGSYEQYFGPGTRLTVT.

In DNA form, the CDR3 reads TGTGCCAGCAGGTGGGACTACCAGAGCACAGATACGCAGTATTTT. Its translation: CASRWDYQSTDTQYF. This chain connects TRBV5-4 to TRBJ2-3; TRBD2 agrees at 7 bases. The CDR3 runs 15 residues. Germline CDR1 SGHNT, CDR2 YYREEE (reference sequence). Trimming took 5 bases from V and 0 from J; bases not matched to a gene: 6.

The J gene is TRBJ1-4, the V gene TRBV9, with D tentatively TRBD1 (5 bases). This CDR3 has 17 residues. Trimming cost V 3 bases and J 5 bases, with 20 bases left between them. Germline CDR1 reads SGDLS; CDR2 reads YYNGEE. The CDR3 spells CASSEGLRGLLNEKLFF. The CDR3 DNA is TGTGCCAGCAGCGAGGGACTTCGGGGTCTTCTAAATGAAAAACTGTTTTTT.

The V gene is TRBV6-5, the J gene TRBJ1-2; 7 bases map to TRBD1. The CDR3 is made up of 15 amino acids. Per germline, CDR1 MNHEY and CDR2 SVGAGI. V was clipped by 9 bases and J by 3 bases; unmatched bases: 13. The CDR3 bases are TGTGCCAGTTCCCCTTTCCGACAGGGAGACTATGGCTACACCTTC. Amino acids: CASSPFRQGDYGYTF.

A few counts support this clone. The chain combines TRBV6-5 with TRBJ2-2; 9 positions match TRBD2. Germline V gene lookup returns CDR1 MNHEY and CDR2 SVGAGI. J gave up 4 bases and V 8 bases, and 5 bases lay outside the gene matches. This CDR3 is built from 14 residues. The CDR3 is CASLASGVTGELFF. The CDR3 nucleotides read TGTGCCAGCTTAGCTAGCGGGGTCACCGGGGAGCTGTTTTTT.

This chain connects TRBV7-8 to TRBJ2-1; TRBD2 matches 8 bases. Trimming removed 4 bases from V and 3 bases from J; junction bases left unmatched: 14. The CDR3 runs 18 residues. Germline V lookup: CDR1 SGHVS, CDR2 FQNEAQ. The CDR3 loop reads CASSSVKPGGALYNEQFF. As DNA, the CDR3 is TGTGCCAGCAGCTCCGTGAAGCCGGGGGGGGCCCTCTACAATGAGCAGTTCTTC.

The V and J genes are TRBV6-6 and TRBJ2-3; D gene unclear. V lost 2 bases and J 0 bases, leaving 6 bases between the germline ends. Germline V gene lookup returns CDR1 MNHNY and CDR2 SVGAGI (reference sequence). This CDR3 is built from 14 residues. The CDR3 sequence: CASSYPQSTDTQYF. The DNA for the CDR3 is TGTGCCAGCAGTTACCCCCAGAGCACAGATACGCAGTATTTT.

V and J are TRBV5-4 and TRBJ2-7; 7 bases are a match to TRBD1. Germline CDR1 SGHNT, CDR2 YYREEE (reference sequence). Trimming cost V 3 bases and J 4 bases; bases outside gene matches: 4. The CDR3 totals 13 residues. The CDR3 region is CASSWGTEYEQYF. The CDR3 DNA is TGTGCCAGCAGCTGGGGGACAGAGTACGAGCAGTACTTC.

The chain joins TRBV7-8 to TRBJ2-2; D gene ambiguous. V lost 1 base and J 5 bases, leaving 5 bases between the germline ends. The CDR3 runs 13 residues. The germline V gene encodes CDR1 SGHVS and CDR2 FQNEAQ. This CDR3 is CASSLGGTGELFF. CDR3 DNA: TGTGCCAGCAGCTTAGGAGGAACCGGGGAGCTGTTTTTT.

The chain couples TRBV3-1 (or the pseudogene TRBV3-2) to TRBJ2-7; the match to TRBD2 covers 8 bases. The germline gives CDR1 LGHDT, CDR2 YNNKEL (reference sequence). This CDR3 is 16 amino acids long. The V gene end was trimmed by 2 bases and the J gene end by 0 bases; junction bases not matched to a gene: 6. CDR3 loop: CASSQLFSGVSYEQYF. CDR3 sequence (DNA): TGTGCCAGCAGCCAACTTTTTAGCGGGGTCTCCTACGAGCAGTACTTC.

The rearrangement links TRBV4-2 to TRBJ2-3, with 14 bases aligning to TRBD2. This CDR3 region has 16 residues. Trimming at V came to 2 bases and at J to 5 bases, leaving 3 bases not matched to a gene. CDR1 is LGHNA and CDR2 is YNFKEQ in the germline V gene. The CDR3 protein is CASSQPGTSGGDTQYF. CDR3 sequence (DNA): TGTGCCAGCAGCCAACCCGGGACTAGCGGGGGAGATACGCAGTATTTT.

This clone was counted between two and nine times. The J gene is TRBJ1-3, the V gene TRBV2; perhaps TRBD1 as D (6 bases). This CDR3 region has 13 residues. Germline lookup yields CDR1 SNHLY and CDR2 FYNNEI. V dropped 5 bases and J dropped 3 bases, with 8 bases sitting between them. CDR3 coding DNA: TGTGCCAGCAGTAGGGACATTGGAAACACCATATATTTT. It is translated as CASSRDIGNTIYF.

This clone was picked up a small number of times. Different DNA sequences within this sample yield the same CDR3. CDR3 nucleotides: TGTGCCAGCAGCTTAGCGGCAGGGCTGAACACCGGGGAGCTGTTTTTT. It yields the protein CASSLAAGLNTGELFF. V usage is TRBV7-9 and J usage is TRBJ2-2, with a tentative D call TRBD1 (5 bases). This CDR3 contains 16 residues. Trimming stripped 0 bases from V and 1 base from J, with 9 bases between. Germline CDR1 is SEHNR and CDR2 is FQNEAQ (reference sequence).

The CDR3 nucleotides are TGTGCCAGCAGCCGCACAGGGGCGTCGAGGGAGACCCAGTACTTC. Translated: CASSRTGASRETQYF. The chain uses TRBV7-3 and TRBJ2-5; 7 nucleotides align to TRBD1. The germline gives CDR1 SGHTA, CDR2 FQGTGA. Trimming took 5 bases from V and 5 from J; bases not matched to a gene: 11. This CDR3 comprises 15 residues. Together with reference TRBV7-3 and TRBJ2-5, the CDR3 gives the full variable domain: GAGVSQTPSNKVTEKGKYVELRCDPISGHTALYWYRQSLGQGPEFLIYFQGTGAADDSGLPNDRFFAVRPEGSVSTLKIQRTERGDSAVYLCASSRTGASRETQYFGPGTRLLVL.

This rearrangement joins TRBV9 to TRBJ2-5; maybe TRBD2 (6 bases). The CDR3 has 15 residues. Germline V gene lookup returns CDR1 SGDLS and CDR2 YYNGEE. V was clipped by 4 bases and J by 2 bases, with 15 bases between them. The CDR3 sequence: CASSLGGGRQETQYF. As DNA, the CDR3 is TGTGCCAGCAGCTTAGGCGGAGGGCGGCAAGAGACCCAGTACTTC.

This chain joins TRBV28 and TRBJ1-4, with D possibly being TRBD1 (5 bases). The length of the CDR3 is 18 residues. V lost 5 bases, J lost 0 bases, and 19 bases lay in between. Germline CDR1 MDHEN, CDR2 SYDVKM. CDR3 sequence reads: CASSPLSNSGSTNEKLFF. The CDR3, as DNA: TGTGCCAGCAGTCCCCTATCAAATTCAGGGTCAACTAATGAAAAACTGTTTTTT.

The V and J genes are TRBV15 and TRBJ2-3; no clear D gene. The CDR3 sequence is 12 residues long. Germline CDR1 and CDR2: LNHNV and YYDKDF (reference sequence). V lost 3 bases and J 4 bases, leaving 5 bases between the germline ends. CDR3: CATSSPADTQYF. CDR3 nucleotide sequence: TGTGCCACCAGCAGCCCGGCAGATACGCAGTATTTT.

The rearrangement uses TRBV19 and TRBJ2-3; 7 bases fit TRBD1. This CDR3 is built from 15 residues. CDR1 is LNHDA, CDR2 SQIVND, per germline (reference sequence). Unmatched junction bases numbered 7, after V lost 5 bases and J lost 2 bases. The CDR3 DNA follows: TGTGCCAGTAGTCAACAGGGGACGGCCACAGATACGCAGTATTTT. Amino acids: CASSQQGTATDTQYF.

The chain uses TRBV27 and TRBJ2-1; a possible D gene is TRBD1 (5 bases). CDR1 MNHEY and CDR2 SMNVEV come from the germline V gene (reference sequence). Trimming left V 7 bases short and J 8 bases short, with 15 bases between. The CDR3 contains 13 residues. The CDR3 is CASTPSRVDEQFF. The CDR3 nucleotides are TGTGCCAGCACCCCCTCCAGGGTAGATGAGCAGTTCTTC.

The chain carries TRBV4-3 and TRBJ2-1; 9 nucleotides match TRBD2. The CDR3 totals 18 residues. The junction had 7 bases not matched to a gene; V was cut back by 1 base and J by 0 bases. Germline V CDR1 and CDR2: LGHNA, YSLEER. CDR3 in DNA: TGCGCCAGCAGCCAAGTGCCTAGCGGGGCGAGCTCCTACAATGAGCAGTTCTTC. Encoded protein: CASSQVPSGASSYNEQFF.

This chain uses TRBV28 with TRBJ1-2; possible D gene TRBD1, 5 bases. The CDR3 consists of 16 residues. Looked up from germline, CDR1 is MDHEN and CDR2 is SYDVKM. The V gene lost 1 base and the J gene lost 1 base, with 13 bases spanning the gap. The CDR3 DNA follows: TGTGCCAGCAGTTTATATTCGGACATACTTAACTATGGCTACACCTTC. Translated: CASSLYSDILNYGYTF.